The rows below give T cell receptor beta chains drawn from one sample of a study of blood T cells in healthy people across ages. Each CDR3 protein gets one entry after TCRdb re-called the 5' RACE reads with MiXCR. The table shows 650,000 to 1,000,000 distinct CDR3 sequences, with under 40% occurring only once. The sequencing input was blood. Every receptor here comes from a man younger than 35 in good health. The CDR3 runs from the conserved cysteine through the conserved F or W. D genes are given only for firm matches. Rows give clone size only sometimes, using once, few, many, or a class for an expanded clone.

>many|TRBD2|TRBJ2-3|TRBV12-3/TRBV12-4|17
TGTGCCAGCAGTTCGACCGGACTAGCGGGGGCCAGAGATACGCAGTATTTT
CASSSTGLAGARDTQYF
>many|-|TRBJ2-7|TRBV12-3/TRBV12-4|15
TGTGCCAGCAGTCAAGGACCGGGCCATTACGCCGAGCAGTACTTC
CASSQGPGHYAEQYF
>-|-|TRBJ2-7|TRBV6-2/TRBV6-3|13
TGTGCCAGCAGTTACATCGACTCCTACGAGCAGTACTTC
CASSYIDSYEQYF
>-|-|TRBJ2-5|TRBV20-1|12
TGCAGTGCTCCCTCCGGGACCGCGAAGAGGTACTTC
CSAPSGTAKRYF
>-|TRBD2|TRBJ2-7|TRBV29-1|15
TGCAGCGTTGGTGCTAGCGGGGGGGCATCCAATGAGCAGTACTTC
CSVGASGGASNEQYF
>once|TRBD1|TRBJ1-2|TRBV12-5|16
TGTGCTAGTGGTTTGCCCAACAGGGGGCCCGGCTATGGCCACACCTTC
CASGLPNRGPGYGHTF
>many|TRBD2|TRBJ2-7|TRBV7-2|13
TGTGCCAGCAGCTTATACAGCGGGGGCGAGCAGTACTTC
CASSLYSGGEQYF
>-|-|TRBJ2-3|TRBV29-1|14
TGCAGCGTTGTGCCGGGGGGCACAACAGATACGCAGTATTTT
CSVVPGGTTDTQYF
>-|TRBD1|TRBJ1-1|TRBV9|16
TGTGCCAGCAGCGCCATGACAGGGAACCGGGTTACTGAAGCTTTCTTT
CASSAMTGNRVTEAFF
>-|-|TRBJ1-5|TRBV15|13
TGTGCCACCAGCAGAGATGAGGTTCAGCCCCAGCATTTT
CATSRDEVQPQHF
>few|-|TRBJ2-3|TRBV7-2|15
TGTGCCAGCACCCCAGAGGCTAGCCTAACAGATACGCAGTATTTT
CASTPEASLTDTQYF
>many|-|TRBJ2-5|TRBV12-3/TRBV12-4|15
TGTGCCAGCAGTTTAGGGGGTGGGAAGCAAGAGACCCAGTACTTC
CASSLGGGKQETQYF
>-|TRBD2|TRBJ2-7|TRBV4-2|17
TGTGCCAGCAGCCAAGAAGGCTCTAGCGGGGGGAACAATGAGCAGTACTTC
CASSQEGSSGGNNEQYF
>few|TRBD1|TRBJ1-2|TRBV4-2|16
TGTGCCAGCAGCCAAGACGGGCAGGGGGTTGGGTATGGCTACACCTTC
CASSQDGQGVGYGYTF
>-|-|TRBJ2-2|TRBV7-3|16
TGTGCCAGCAGCTTATCCTCGGGGGTGGTCACCGGGGAGCTGTTTTTT
CASSLSSGVVTGELFF
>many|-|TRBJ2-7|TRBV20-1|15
TGCAGTGCTCAGACGTCAGGTCTTGATCCCTACGAGCAGTACTTC
CSAQTSGLDPYEQYF
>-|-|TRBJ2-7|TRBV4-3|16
TGCGCCAGCAGCCAAGATGTATGGCTGGGACGTCGGTACCAGTACTTC
CASSQDVWLGRRYQYF
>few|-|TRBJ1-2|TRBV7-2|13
TGTGCCAGCAGCTTAGGTCAGGTTCGTGGCTACACCTTC
CASSLGQVRGYTF
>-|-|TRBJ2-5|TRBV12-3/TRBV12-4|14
TGTGCCAGCAGTTTCGGGGGCCCCCTTTATGAGCAGTACTTC
CASSFGGPLYEQYF
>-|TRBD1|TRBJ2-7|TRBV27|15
TGTGCCAGCAGTCCGGGGACAGGGAGTACCTACGAGCAGTACTTC
CASSPGTGSTYEQYF
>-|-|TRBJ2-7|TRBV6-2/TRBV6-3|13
TGTGCCAGCAGTCTACTTGCGTCCTACGAGCAGTACTTC
CASSLLASYEQYF
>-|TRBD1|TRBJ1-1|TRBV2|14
TGTGCCAGCAGTCGGGACAGGGTAGAGGCTGAAGCTTTCTTT
CASSRDRVEAEAFF
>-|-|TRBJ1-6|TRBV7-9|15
TGTGCCGGCAGCCCTACGGGACTTTATCCTTCACCCCTCCACTTT
CAGSPTGLYPSPLHF
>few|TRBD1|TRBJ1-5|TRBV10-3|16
TGTGCCATCAGTGAGTCGGGAGGACAGGGAAATCAGCCCCAGCATTTT
CAISESGGQGNQPQHF
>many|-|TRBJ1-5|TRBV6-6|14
TGTGCCAGCAGTCCCGGCAGGGAGAATCAGCCCCAGCATTTT
CASSPGRENQPQHF
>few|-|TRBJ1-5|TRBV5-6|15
TGTGCCAGCAGCGAGAAAGGTCGAGGTAATCAGCCCCAGCATTTT
CASSEKGRGNQPQHF
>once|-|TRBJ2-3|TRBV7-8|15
TGTGCCAGCAGCTCCCTCTGGGGGTCTATAGGTACGCAGTATTTT
CASSSLWGSIGTQYF
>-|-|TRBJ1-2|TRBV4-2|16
TGTGCCAGCAGCCAAGAAGTATCCACAGGACGCTATGGCTACACCTTC
CASSQEVSTGRYGYTF
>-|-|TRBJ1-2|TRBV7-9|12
TGTGCCAGCAGCCCCGGGGGGAATGGCTACACCTTC
CASSPGGNGYTF
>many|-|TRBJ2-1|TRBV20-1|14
TGCAGTGCTCGAGACCCGACCACACCGAATGAGCAGTTCTTC
CSARDPTTPNEQFF
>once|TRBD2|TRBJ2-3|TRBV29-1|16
TGCAGCGTCGATTCTAGGGCTAGCGGGATCTCAGATACGCAGTATTTT
CSVDSRASGISDTQYF
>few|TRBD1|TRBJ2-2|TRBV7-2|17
TGTGCCAGCAGCCCCCAATCGGGACAGGGAGGCACCGGGGAGCTGTTTTTT
CASSPQSGQGGTGELFF
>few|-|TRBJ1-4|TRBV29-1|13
TGCAGCGTCCCGGGTGTGGGCCATGAAAAACTGTTTTTT
CSVPGVGHEKLFF
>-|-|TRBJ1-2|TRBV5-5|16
TGTGCCAGCAGCTCTACCCTCCGGGACACCTCGGGTGGCTACACCTTC
CASSSTLRDTSGGYTF
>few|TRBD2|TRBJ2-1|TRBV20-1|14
TGCAGTGCTCTTGGACTAGCGGGGGCCGATGAGCAGTTCTTC
CSALGLAGADEQFF
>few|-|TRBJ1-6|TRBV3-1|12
TGTGCCAGCAGCCCCTTTAATTCACCCCTCCACTTT
CASSPFNSPLHF
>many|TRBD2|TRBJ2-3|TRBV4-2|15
TGTGCCAGCAGCGACAGACTAGCGAGCACAGATACGCAGTATTTT
CASSDRLASTDTQYF
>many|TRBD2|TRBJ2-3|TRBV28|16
TGTGCCAGCAGCTATAGGACTAGCGAGAGCACAGATACGCAGTATTTT
CASSYRTSESTDTQYF